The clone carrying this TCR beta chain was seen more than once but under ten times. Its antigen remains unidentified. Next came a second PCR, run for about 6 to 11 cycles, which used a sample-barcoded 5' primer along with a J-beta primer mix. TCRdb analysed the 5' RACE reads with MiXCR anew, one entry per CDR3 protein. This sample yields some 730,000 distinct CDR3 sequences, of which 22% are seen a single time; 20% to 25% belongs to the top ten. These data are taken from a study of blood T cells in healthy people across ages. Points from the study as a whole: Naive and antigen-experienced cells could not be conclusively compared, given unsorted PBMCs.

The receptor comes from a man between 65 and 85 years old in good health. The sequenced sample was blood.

The CDR3 DNA reads TGCGCCAGCAGCTTGGTACTAGCCGATTTCTACAATGAGCAGTTCTTC. It translates to CASSLVLADFYNEQFF. The rearrangement uses TRBV5-1 and TRBJ2-1, with D possibly matching TRBD2 (6 bases). The CDR3 covers 16 residues. Deletions cut 0 bases from V and 3 bases from J, with 13 bases between. Germline V lookup: CDR1 SGHRS, CDR2 YFSETQ.